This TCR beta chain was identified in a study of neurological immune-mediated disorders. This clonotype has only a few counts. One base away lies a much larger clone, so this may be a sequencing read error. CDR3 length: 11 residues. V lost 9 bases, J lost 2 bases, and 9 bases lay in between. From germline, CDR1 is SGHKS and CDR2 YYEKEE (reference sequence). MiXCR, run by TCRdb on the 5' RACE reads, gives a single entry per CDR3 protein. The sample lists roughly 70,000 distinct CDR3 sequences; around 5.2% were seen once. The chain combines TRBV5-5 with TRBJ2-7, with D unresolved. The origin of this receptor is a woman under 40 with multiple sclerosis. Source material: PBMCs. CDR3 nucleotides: TGTGCCACCGGAAAGACCTACGAGCAGTACTTC. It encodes CATGKTYEQYF.